These 17 T cell receptor beta chains originate from one sample sequenced in a study of T cell repertoires in cytomegalovirus infection. TCRdb reprocessed the reads via MiXCR and lists one record per CDR3 protein. The data contain approximately 110,000 distinct CDR3 sequences, about 31% of them singletons. Antigens for these TCRs are unknown. The sample in question was CD8+ T cells from cultured PBMCs, obtained from culture after CMV antigen stimulation. These receptors all stem from a human donor in good health (CMV status not recorded). Some clones in this sample may be carry-over from other donors' samples.

The J gene is TRBJ2-1, the V gene TRBV2, with D unclear. This CDR3 is built from 15 residues. V lost 7 bases to trimming and J lost 0 bases, with 13 bases between them. The germline gives CDR1 SNHLY, CDR2 FYNNEI. CDR3 amino acids: CASTPKGFSYNEQFF. The CDR3 DNA follows: TGTGCCAGCACCCCAAAAGGATTCTCCTACAATGAGCAGTTCTTC.

J is TRBJ2-7 and V is TRBV14; D is tentatively TRBD1 or TRBD2 (5 bases each). This CDR3 is 16 amino acids long. Trimming removed 2 bases from V and 2 bases from J, with 16 bases in between. Germline V gene lookup returns CDR1 SGHDN and CDR2 FVKESK. The CDR3: CASSQIPGQFPYEQYF. The CDR3 DNA reads as TGTGCCAGCAGCCAAATACCGGGGCAGTTCCCCTACGAGCAGTACTTC.

The chain employs TRBV27 and TRBJ2-7; D is undetermined. Germline-derived CDR1 and CDR2 are MNHEY and SMNVEV (reference sequence). The CDR3 is 15 amino acids. Trimming cost V 6 bases and J 0 bases, with 15 bases left between them. DNA for the CDR3: TGTGCCAGCAGCTCAGCTGGCAGGAGCTCCTACGAGCAGTACTTC. Translating it yields CASSSAGRSSYEQYF.

This sequence joins TRBV10-3 and TRBJ2-1; 16 bases agree with TRBD2. The CDR3 consists of 16 residues. The trim removed 6 bases at V and 9 bases at J, leaving 8 bases unmatched. Looked up from germline, CDR1 is ENHRY and CDR2 is SYGVKD. The CDR3 is CAIRGTSGGAVFEQFF. The CDR3, as DNA: TGTGCCATCAGGGGGACTAGCGGGGGGGCCGTTTTTGAGCAGTTCTTC.

The V and J genes are TRBV2 and TRBJ1-3; tentatively, D is TRBD1 (5 bases). The CDR3 sequence is 12 residues long. Germline V lookup: CDR1 SNHLY, CDR2 FYNNEI. V dropped 9 bases and J dropped 0 bases, with 6 bases sitting between them. CDR3 region: CASRGSGNTIYF. CDR3 nucleotides: TGTGCCAGTAGGGGCTCTGGAAACACCATATATTTT.

This clonotype has ten or more counts. This rearrangement joins TRBV7-2 to TRBJ1-5, with a weak D call TRBD1 (5 bases). Trimming shortened V by 2 bases and J by 2 bases, and 13 bases separated the two germline ends. Germline-derived CDR1 and CDR2 are SGHTA and FQGNSA. This CDR3 has 16 residues. The CDR3 DNA follows: TGTGCCAGCAGCTTATTTACAGGAATGGGCAATCAGCCCCAGCATTTT. This codes for CASSLFTGMGNQPQHF.

This clonotype occurred a few times. The chain employs TRBV4-1 and TRBJ1-6, with D possibly TRBD1 on 6 matching bases. The CDR3 extends over 14 amino acids. Germline V gives CDR1 MGHRA, CDR2 YSYEKL. Between the trimmed V and J ends, which lost 4 bases and 4 bases, there was a span of 8 bases. CDR3 coding DNA: TGCGCCAGCAGCCGGACAGCTTATAATTCACCCCTCCACTTT. This encodes CASSRTAYNSPLHF.

This clonotype was observed many times. The gene calls are TRBV7-8 and TRBJ1-2; 11 nucleotides match TRBD1. In germline, CDR1 is SGHVS, CDR2 FQNEAQ. The CDR3 contains 15 residues. The trim removed 0 bases at V and 7 bases at J, leaving 4 bases unmatched. The CDR3 bases are TGTGCCAGCAGCTTAGCGCGGGACAGGGGGTTTGGCTACACCTTC. It is translated as CASSLARDRGFGYTF.

The gene calls are TRBV7-6 and TRBJ2-3, with TRBD1 matching 7 bases. V shed 8 bases, J shed 5 bases, and the junction held 13 bases outside the gene matches. The CDR3 loop spans 15 amino acids. Germline V gives CDR1 SGHVS, CDR2 FNYEAQ. The CDR3 sequence is CASPPLEGAGDTQYF. CDR3 DNA sequence: TGTGCCAGCCCTCCTCTTGAGGGGGCAGGAGATACGCAGTATTTT.

The chain has TRBV7-8 and TRBJ1-1; 7 bases are shared with TRBD1. Losses at the gene ends were 1 base for V and 7 bases for J; bases not matched to a gene: 6. The CDR3 spans 14 residues. The germline CDR1 and CDR2 sequences are SGHVS and FQNEAQ. The CDR3, as DNA: TGTGCCAGCAGCTTAGGGGGACAGTACATTGAAGCTTTCTTT. Its protein is CASSLGGQYIEAFF.

The CDR3 bases are TGTGCCAGCAGCCAACTTGATAACGGTAGCGGGGAATGGCCAGATACGCAGTATTTT. Translating it yields CASSQLDNGSGEWPDTQYF. This chain uses TRBV4-2 with TRBJ2-3; 8 bases match TRBD2. Unmatched junction bases numbered 17, after V lost 2 bases and J lost 4 bases. The germline CDR1 and CDR2 sequences are LGHNA and YNFKEQ. This CDR3 region has 19 residues.

V and J are TRBV4-1 and TRBJ1-2; D is possibly TRBD1 (5 bases). Germline V gene data show CDR1 as MGHRA and CDR2 as YSYEKL. The CDR3 sequence is 17 residues long. Trimming shortened V by 1 base and J by 0 bases, and 15 bases separated the two germline ends. This CDR3 reads CASSQVLGDASNYGYTF. In DNA, the CDR3 is TGCGCCAGCAGCCAAGTCCTCGGGGACGCTTCTAACTATGGCTACACCTTC.

The gene calls are TRBV29-1 and TRBJ2-5, with 7 bases that match TRBD1. Germline V gene lookup returns CDR1 SQVTM and CDR2 ANQGSEA. The length of the CDR3 is 16 residues. With V trimmed by 3 bases and J by 4 bases, 14 bases remained unmatched. The CDR3 here is CSVDVQETGPGETQYF. CDR3 DNA sequence: TGCAGCGTTGATGTTCAAGAGACAGGGCCGGGAGAGACCCAGTACTTC.

The CDR3 loop reads CASSQAGGTYEQYF. The CDR3 DNA reads TGTGCCAGCAGCCAAGCGGGGGGGACCTACGAGCAGTACTTC. The J gene is TRBJ2-7, the V gene TRBV4-2; 8 bases match TRBD2. With 1 base clipped from V and 2 bases from J, the junction kept 1 base outside the gene matches. Germline CDR1 is LGHNA and CDR2 is YNFKEQ. The CDR3 has 14 residues.

Comments on this clonotype: An end of the junction does not agree with germline; a read error may underlie this. The V and J genes are TRBV7-6 and TRBJ2-5; no clear D gene. The CDR3 is made up of 13 amino acids. The germline gives CDR1 SGHVS, CDR2 FNYEAQ. CDR3 amino acids: CASSLYRQGIRNF. Here the CDR3 DNA reads TGTGCCAGCAGCTTATATCGTCAAGGGATCCGTAACTTC.

A word on this clonotype: At one end the junction does not follow the germline gene, possibly because of a read error. The chain combines TRBV29-1 with TRBJ2-2, with TRBD2 as a possible D gene (5 bases). The CDR3 runs to 14 residues. Germline CDR1 is SQVTM and CDR2 is ANQGSEA. The CDR3 DNA follows: TGCAGCGTTGTCTCCTCCCGGAGCACCGGGGAGCTGGTTTTT. This translates into CSVVSSRSTGELVF.

The table lists this clonotype with a few counts. In DNA form, the CDR3 reads TGCAGTGCTCCACAGGGGGGTCGGGTTGGTTCACCCCTCCACTTT. This codes for CSAPQGGRVGSPLHF. V is TRBV20-1 and J is TRBJ1-6, with 8 bases lining up with TRBD1. Looked up from germline, CDR1 is DFQATT and CDR2 is SNEGSKA (reference sequence). The V segment lost 5 bases and the J segment 9 bases; nucleotides outside the gene matches: 12. The CDR3 consists of 15 residues.